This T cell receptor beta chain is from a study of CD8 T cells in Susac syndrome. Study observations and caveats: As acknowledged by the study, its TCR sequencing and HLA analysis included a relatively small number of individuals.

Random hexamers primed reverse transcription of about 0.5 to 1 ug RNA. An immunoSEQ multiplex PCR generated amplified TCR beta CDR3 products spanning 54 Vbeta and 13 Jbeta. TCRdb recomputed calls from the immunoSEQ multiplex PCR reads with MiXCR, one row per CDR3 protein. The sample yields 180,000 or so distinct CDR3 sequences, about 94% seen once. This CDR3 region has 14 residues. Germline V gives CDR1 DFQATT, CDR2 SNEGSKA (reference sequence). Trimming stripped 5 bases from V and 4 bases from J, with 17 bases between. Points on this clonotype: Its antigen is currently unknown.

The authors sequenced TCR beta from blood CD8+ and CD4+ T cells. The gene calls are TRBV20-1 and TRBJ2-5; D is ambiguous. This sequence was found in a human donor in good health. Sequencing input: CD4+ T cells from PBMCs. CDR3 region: CSAPIAVKGETQYF. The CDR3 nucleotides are TGCAGTGCTCCTATTGCGGTCAAAGGAGAGACCCAGTACTTC.